Here is one TCR beta chain with its context. Its cognate antigen has yet to be identified. Base-call qualities are not available, and no considerably larger clone is one nucleotide away. Library construction relied on RT-PCR. Sequencing instrument: Illumina HiSeq 2500. Using fastp trimming at Q25 and MiXCR clonotype assembly, TCRdb reanalyzed the public sequencing data and kept in-frame beta chains. Identical CDR3 proteins give one entry, which carries the most common genes and DNA. The sample contains a few hundred thousand distinct CDR3 sequences, less than 15% of them found a single time. 11% of the sample is taken by the ten largest. The CDR3 goes from the cysteine to the phenylalanine over 14 residues. The CDR3 DNA has 42 bases and is translated from base 1. CDR1 and CDR2 are drawn from the germline V gene: SNHLY, FYNNEI. V loses 3 bases of germline sequence and J loses 4 bases, and the interval between the two ends is 12 bases.

The data are from a study of response to subunit inactivated influenza vaccine (dated by TCRdb to 2017 to 2018). Looking at the study overall: To follow how T cells responded to a trivalent subunit inactivated influenza vaccine, the researchers relied on deep quantitative profiling of the T cell receptor repertoire.

Results and caveats for the whole study, not just this receptor: According to the authors, only a limited number of new T cells may be recruited by each seasonal influenza vaccination.

Here the chain combines TRBV2 and TRBJ1-2, with TRBD1 as a weak D call on 6 bases. This clonotype originated in a man in his forties or fifties who received an inactivated influenza vaccine. Donor details come from another sample of the same person, matched by shared clones. The specimen comprised PBMCs from blood, sampled roughly 12 days after vaccination. The CDR3: CASSERGGVYGYTF. The nucleotides are TGTGCCAGCAGTGAGAGAGGGGGGGTCTATGGCTACACCTTC.